The clone carrying this T cell receptor (beta chain) was found a few times. As yet, its antigen is unknown. The record originates from a study of T cells after yellow fever vaccination. Regarding the study as a whole: A weaker but faster secondary response was observed, peaking on day 5 versus 15. Shared CD4/CD8 clonotypes were a small share, likely from convergent recombination.

One entry per CDR3 protein, called by TCRdb with MiXCR from the 5' RACE reads. In the table there are hundreds of thousands of distinct CDR3 sequences, about a fifth of which are singletons. Trimming took off 4 bases at V and 0 bases at J, with 9 bases between the two ends. The CDR3 spans 14 residues. Looked up from germline, CDR1 is SGHNT and CDR2 is YENEEA. The sample consisted of PBMCs, taken 21 days after the first yellow fever vaccination. The chain has TRBV11-3 and TRBJ1-2; no clear D gene. This clonotype originated in a man between 18 and 35 years old who received the YFV17D yellow fever vaccine. This CDR3 reads CASSSSTSNYGYTF. The CDR3 DNA reads TGTGCCAGCAGCTCCAGTACCTCTAACTATGGCTACACCTTC.